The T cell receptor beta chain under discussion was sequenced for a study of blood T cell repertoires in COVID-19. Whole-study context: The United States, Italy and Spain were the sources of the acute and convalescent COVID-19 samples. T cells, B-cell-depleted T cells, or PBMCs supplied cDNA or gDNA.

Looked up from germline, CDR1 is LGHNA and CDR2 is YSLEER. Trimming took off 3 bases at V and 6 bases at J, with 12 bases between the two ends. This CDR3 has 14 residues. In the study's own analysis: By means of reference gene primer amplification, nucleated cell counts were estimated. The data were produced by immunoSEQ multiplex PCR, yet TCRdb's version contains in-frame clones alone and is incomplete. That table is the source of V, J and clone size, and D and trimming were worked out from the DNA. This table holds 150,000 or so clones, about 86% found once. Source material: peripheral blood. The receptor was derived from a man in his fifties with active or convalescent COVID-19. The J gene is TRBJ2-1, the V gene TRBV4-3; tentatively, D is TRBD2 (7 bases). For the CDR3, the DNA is TGCGCCAGCAGCCAGGGGGGGGCGAGCAATGAGCAGTTCTTC. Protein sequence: CASSQGGASNEQFF.